This T cell receptor (beta chain) stems from a study of T cell repertoires in cytomegalovirus infection. Study overall: Based on public TCR beta signatures, there were indications of CMV infection and of a matching HLA type.

A single record per CDR3 protein comes from TCRdb applying MiXCR to the reads. The data show some 240,000 distinct CDR3 sequences, approximately 15% seen once. Study-wide points: Ex vivo, HLA-C-restricted CMV-specific TCR beta clonotypes prevailed over the rest of the response.

The sample holds many counts of this clonotype. The antigen is undetermined. This CDR3 is built from 16 residues. Germline trimming cut 8 bases from V and 2 bases from J; bases unmatched to any gene: 11. CDR1 is SGHVS and CDR2 is FQNEAQ in the germline V gene. The chain has TRBV7-8 and TRBJ2-7; TRBD1 agrees at 11 bases. Material: CD8+ T cells from PBMCs. The sequence came from a human donor in good health (CMV status not recorded). Some clones in this sample may be carry-over from other donors' samples. The CDR3: CASSSGPGQGAYEQYF. CDR3 sequence (DNA): TGTGCCAGCTCCAGTGGTCCGGGACAGGGGGCCTACGAGCAGTACTTC.